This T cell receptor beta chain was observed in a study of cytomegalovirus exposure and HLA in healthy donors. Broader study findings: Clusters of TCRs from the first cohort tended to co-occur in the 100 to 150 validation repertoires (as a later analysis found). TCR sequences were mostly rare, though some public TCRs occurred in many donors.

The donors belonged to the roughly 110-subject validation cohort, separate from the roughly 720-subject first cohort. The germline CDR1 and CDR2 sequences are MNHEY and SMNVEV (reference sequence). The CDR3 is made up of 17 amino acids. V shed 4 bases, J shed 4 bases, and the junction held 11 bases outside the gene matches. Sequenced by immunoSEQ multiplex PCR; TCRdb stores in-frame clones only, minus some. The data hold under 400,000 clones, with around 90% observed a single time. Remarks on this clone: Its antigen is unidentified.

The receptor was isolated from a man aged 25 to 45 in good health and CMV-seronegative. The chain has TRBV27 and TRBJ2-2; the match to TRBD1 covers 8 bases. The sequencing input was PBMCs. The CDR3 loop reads CASSYPLGQDGTGELFF. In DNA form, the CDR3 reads TGTGCCAGCAGTTACCCCTTGGGACAGGATGGCACCGGGGAGCTGTTTTTT.